This TCR beta chain was captured by sequencing in a study of early T cells in non-severe SARS-CoV-2 infection (dated by TCRdb to about 2021). Describing the broader study: Bulk RNA from unsorted whole blood was used for TCR sequencing, so alpha and beta chains could not be paired. Paper-wide results and their limitations: Matching against VDJdb was skewed toward anti-spike CD8 responses, likely underestimated virus-specific expansions, and missed private and CD4 specificities.

This was a case-control study nested in a cohort of healthcare workers in London, UK, who had nasopharyngeal swab PCR tests and blood samples taken every week. Between 23 and 31 March 2020, the week of the UK lockdown, healthcare workers were enrolled and then followed up weekly for as long as 16 weeks. The library was built by means of 5' RACE. The sequencer was a NextSeq 500. Unique molecular identifiers were attached to individual cDNA molecules in the TCR library protocol so that sequencing error and PCR bias could be corrected. Both TCR alpha and beta chains were sequenced, and tight co-correlation was observed between alpha and beta sequence abundances in each sample. Concerning the study's data processing: Decombinator V4 was used to annotate TCR sequences for V gene, J gene and CDR3. Expanded TCRs were defined as changing significantly between any two time points under a Poisson model with p below 0.0001. TCR abundances were normalised to the total number of TCRs sequenced per sample and were expressed as counts per million. TRAV1-2 paired with TRAJ12, TRAJ20 or TRAJ33 defined MAIT TCRs, while TRAV10 paired with TRAJ18 defined iNKT TCRs. A search of VDJdb, accessed on 1 November 2021, was run for TCRs annotated to CMV, EBV and SARS-CoV-2, with TCRs annotated for multiple antigens excluded. TCRdb's own reprocessing of the public reads used fastp at Q25 and MiXCR and kept productive beta chains. Rows with a matching CDR3 protein are joined into one entry that keeps the most common DNA and genes. TCRdb, not the authors, supplied the V and J calls. For this sample there are approximately 52,000 distinct CDR3 sequences; around 8% appear just once. The ten largest clones add up to about a tenth of the sample.

V is clipped by 5 bases and J by 1 base, and the sequence between their germline boundaries is 8 bases long. The CDR3 holds 13 amino acids from the cysteine to the phenylalanine. Only the CDR3 region is kept as DNA, spanning 39 bases read in frame from base 1. On this clonotype itself: There is no known antigen for this receptor. It has no much larger one-base neighbor in the sample; base qualities were not kept.

Sequenced sample: whole blood. This sequence originates from an adult who was a healthcare worker with PCR-confirmed SARS-CoV-2 infection or an uninfected control (not recorded which). Rearrangement joined TRBV12-3 or TRBV12-4 to TRBJ1-1; the D gene cannot be resolved reliably. The nucleotide sequence reads TGTGCCAGCAGTGTGAAGCAGAACACTGAAGCTTTCTTT. This sequence encodes CASSVKQNTEAFF.